This T cell receptor beta chain was profiled in a study of metastatic and nonmetastatic thyroid tumors (dated by TCRdb to 2018 to 2021). With regard to the full study: Repertoires from peripheral blood and from tumor or nodule tissue samples of malignant and benign thyroid patients were compared.

This clone is regarded as medium-sized (0.01 to 0.1%). Its target antigen remains unknown. Per-base quality was not reported, and no clone a single base away is much larger than it. No patient had received any treatment before thyroid surgery. Patient clinical samples collected from about 2011 to 2018 were retrospectively analysed using T-cell receptor beta sequencing. Taken from cysteine to phenylalanine, the CDR3 has 15 residues. The CDR3 DNA has 45 bases and is translated from base 1. The germline V gene (reference sequence) specifies MNHEY as CDR1 and SMNVEV as CDR2. At the junction V is shortened by 0 bases and J by 5 bases, with 13 bases in between. What the study reported, not specific to this receptor: In both blood and tumor samples, TCR beta diversity was reported to be significantly higher in malignant tumors than in benign nodules.

The library was generated by PCR. Instrument used: Illumina HiSeq 4000. High-throughput sequencing was used to profile the CDR3 region of the TCR beta-chain in every patient. Processing in the source paper ran as follows. Drawing on CDR3 differences between clinicopathological groups, the researchers built a classifier meant to tell apart patients with distant-metastatic papillary thyroid cancer. Repertoire diversity was assessed with the Shannon index, and tumor-blood repertoire similarity with the Morisita-Horn index. TCRdb trimmed the raw reads at Q25, called clones with MiXCR and kept productive beta chains. These V and J calls are TCRdb output, not the study's own analysis. In this sample the table shows around 31,000 clones, 25% to 30% of which occur a single time. Around 30% of the sample rests with the top ten.

Sequenced input: blood. The TCR comes from a female donor with papillary thyroid cancer or a benign thyroid nodule (not recorded which). Some clones in this sample may be carry-over from other donors' samples. The chain was built from TRBV27 and TRBJ1-1; TRBD1 is a possible D gene, resting on 5 matching bases. The CDR3 loop reads CASSLSVVGGTEAFF. The base sequence is TGTGCCAGCAGTTTATCAGTTGTCGGGGGAACTGAAGCTTTCTTT.